This T cell receptor beta chain was sequenced during a study of T-cell reconstitution after alpha-beta-depleted transplantation in children. V trimming: 5 bases; J trimming: 3 bases; junction bases outside the gene matches: 7. CDR1 is MNHNS, CDR2 SASEGT, per germline. CDR3 length equals 16 residues. This clonotype was observed a few times. The antigen remains unidentified. Study findings and constraints: About two months after transplant, alpha-beta T cells reportedly came from several hundred expanded graft clones.

Construction of the TCRbeta library involved unique molecular identifiers. TCRdb re-analysed the PCR reads in MiXCR, keeping a single row per CDR3 protein. Of some 830,000 distinct CDR3 sequences in the sample, 15% to 20% are singletons; the top ten hold 5%. This TCR came from a male patient aged 10-17 years who had a stem cell transplant for acute lymphoblastic leukemia, so the T cells may come from the graft donor. The input for sequencing was PBMCs, mostly from graft donor cells, taken 360 days after TCRalphabeta/CD19-depleted stem cell transplant. J is TRBJ2-3 and V is TRBV6-1, with 11 positions matching TRBD1. This chain's CDR3 is CASSLRTGGATDTQYF. CDR3 coding DNA: TGTGCCAGCAGTCTTCGGACAGGGGGCGCAACAGATACGCAGTATTTT.